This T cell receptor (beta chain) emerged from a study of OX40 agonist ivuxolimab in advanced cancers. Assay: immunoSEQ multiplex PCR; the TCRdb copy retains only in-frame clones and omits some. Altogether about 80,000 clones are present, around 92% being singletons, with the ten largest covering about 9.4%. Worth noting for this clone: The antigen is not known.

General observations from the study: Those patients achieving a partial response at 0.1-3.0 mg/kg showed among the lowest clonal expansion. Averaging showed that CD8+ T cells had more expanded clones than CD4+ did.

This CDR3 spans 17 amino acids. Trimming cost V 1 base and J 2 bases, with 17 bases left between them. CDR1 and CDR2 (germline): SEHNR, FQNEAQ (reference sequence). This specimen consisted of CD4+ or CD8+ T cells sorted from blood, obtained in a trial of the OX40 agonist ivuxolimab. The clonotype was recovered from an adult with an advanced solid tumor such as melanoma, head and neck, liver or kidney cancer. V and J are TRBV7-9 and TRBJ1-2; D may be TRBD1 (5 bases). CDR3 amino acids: CASSLEGAAGLNYGYTF. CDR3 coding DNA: TGTGCCAGCAGCTTAGAAGGGGCGGCAGGTTTGAACTATGGCTACACCTTC.